This TCR beta chain was observed in a study of blood T cell repertoires in COVID-19. Assay used: immunoSEQ multiplex PCR; TCRdb lists only in-frame clones, some missing. Among 150,000 to 200,000 clones, 88% were seen once, and the ten largest hold approximately 9.4%. Individuals aged about 18 to 89 years were recruited from approximately 22 US areas. Participants reported their clinical history, and cohort assignment relied on those reports. The CDR3 totals 14 residues. The J segment lost 6 bases and the V segment lost 8 bases, leaving 5 bases of the junction unmatched. CDR1 SNHLY and CDR2 FYNNEI come from the germline V gene.

Sequences were obtained from PBMCs or T cells enriched from blood (not recorded which). The rearrangement joins TRBV2 to TRBJ2-2; 11 nucleotides line up with TRBD2. The receptor was isolated from a woman under 30 who had recovered from COVID-19. CDR3 coding DNA: TGTGCCAGCTCTATAGCGGGAGGGCCCGGGGAGCTGTTTTTT. Translating it yields CASSIAGGPGELFF.